The text below deals with one T cell receptor beta chain. The antigen remains unidentified. Clones were read by immunoSEQ multiplex PCR, and TCRdb kept only the in-frame ones, dropping some. This sample has some 690,000 clones, with about 90% found just once. This sample was included in a study of shared clonotypes between healthy human individuals. About the research overall: CD4 naive cells filled three plates per donor, CD4 memory three, CD8 naive two and CD8 memory one.

Notes on the study in general: Limitation of the genetic and exposure-history diversity represented came from the few donors.

CD45RO+ cells joined CCR7-negative CD45RA+ TemRA cells to form CD8 memory. V was trimmed by 5 bases and J by 1 base, leaving 9 bases between them. Germline CDR1 is SGHTA and CDR2 is FQGTGA. This CDR3 has 13 residues. The chain couples TRBV7-3 to TRBJ2-7; possibly TRBD1 for D (5 bases). Material: memory CD8+ T cells from PBMCs. Subset defined: CD45RO+ cells pooled with CCR7-negative TemRA cells. This TCR was sampled from a man younger than 35 in good health. Some clones in this sample may be carry-over from other donors' samples. The DNA for the CDR3 is TGTGCCAGCAGCCAGGACACGTCCTACGAGCAGTACTTC. Translating gives CASSQDTSYEQYF.